The TCR beta chain described here comes from a study of blood T cell repertoires in COVID-19. Study in general: Samples representing acute and convalescent COVID-19 were sourced from the United States, Italy and Spain. The analysed material was cDNA or gDNA that came from T cells, B-cell-depleted T cells, or PBMCs.

In the original workflow: Researchers report that nucleated cell counts were estimated from reference gene primer amplification. This table comes from immunoSEQ multiplex PCR, and its TCRdb copy is limited to in-frame clones, with some not included. Clone size and V and J calls were adopted from that table, with D and trimming inferred from the DNA. The table records 130,000 to 150,000 clones, 88% of them present only once. CDR3 length: 13 amino acids. Germline V gene sequence: CDR1 SGHTA, CDR2 FQGNSA. Deletions cut 1 base from V and 2 bases from J, with 6 bases between. This chain joins TRBV7-2 and TRBJ2-7, with D uncertain. The receptor's source is a man aged 50-59 years with active or convalescent COVID-19. Specimen: peripheral blood. The CDR3 region has the DNA TGTGCCAGCAGCTTAGAGTTAGCCTACGAGCAGTACTTC. This encodes CASSLELAYEQYF.